This T cell receptor beta chain came from a study of cytomegalovirus exposure and HLA in healthy donors. The protocol was immunoSEQ multiplex PCR, while the TCRdb copy is restricted to in-frame clones and leaves out a portion. The table records fewer than 300,000 clones, roughly 90% of them present only once. Study-level results: Specificity for CMV antigens was confirmed in vitro for three of the CMV-associated chains.

There are 15 residues in the CDR3. The V segment lost 0 bases and the J segment 3 bases; nucleotides outside the gene matches: 4. The germline V gene encodes CDR1 SGHNT and CDR2 YYREEE (reference sequence). Concerning this clone itself: Its antigen remains unknown.

The clonotype comes from a woman between 18 and 29 years old in good health and CMV-seronegative. Source material: PBMCs. V and J are TRBV5-4 and TRBJ2-7; the match to TRBD2 covers 9 bases. The CDR3 DNA reads as TGTGCCAGCAGCTTGGCGAGTAGCGGGAGCTACGAGCAGTACTTC. Protein: CASSLASSGSYEQYF.